The T cell receptor (beta chain) under discussion was sequenced for a study of cytomegalovirus exposure and HLA in healthy donors. General observations from the study: A reported reduction in N-insertions relative to the approximately 670-donor mean was seen in an Asian-associated ancestry cluster in a later analysis.

Both 60 Vbeta primers and 13 Jbeta primers went into the PCR. TCRdb keeps only in-frame clones here, not all; method: immunoSEQ multiplex PCR. The sample contains under 200,000 clones, about three quarters of which appear only once. About this clone itself: Its specificity is unknown.

V was shortened by 3 bases and J by 1 base, with 10 bases between the two germline ends. Looked up from germline, CDR1 is LNHDA and CDR2 is SQIVND (reference sequence). The CDR3 sequence is 15 residues long. What was sequenced was PBMCs. The chain carries TRBV19 and TRBJ1-3; maybe TRBD1 (5 bases). The receptor was isolated from a woman in her thirties or forties in good health and CMV-seronegative. CDR3 DNA: TGTGCCAGTAGTATGGGGCGGGGTTCTGGAAACACCATATATTTT. Translation gives CASSMGRGSGNTIYF.